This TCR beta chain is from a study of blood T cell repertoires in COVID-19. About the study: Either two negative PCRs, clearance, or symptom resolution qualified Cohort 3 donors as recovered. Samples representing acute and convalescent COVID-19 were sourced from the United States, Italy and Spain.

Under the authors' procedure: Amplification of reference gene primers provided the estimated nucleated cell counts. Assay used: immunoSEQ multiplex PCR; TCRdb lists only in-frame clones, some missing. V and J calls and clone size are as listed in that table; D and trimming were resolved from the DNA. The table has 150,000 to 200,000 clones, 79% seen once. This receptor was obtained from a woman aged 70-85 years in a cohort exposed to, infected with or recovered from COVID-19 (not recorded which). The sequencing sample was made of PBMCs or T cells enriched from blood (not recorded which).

The CDR3 sequence is CASGTGQGEETQYF. CDR3 nucleotides: TGTGCTAGTGGTACAGGACAGGGCGAAGAGACCCAGTACTTC. V and J are TRBV12-5 and TRBJ2-5; 8 nucleotides match TRBD1. CDR3 length equals 14 residues. The germline V gene has CDR1 LGHNT and CDR2 FRNRAP. Trimming at V came to 5 bases and at J to 3 bases, leaving 5 bases not matched to a gene. Full variable domain (remainder filled in from reference TRBV12-5 and TRBJ2-5): DARVTQTPRHKVTEMGQEVTMRCQPILGHNTVFWYRQTMMQGLELLAYFRNRAPLDDSGMPKDRFSAEMPDATLATLKIQPSEPRDSAVYFCASGTGQGEETQYFGPGTRLLVL.